This T cell receptor (beta chain) stems from a study of T-cell memory formation after mild COVID-19. Whole-study context: Largely donor-specific sequence clusters came from two donors.

V lost 5 bases and J 7 bases, leaving 17 bases between the germline ends. This CDR3 spans 14 amino acids. Germline CDR1 and CDR2: SGHTA and FQGNSA. One entry per CDR3 protein results from TCRdb running MiXCR on the 5' RACE reads. The sample records fewer than 200,000 distinct CDR3 sequences, about 18% being singletons. Sequenced sample: PBMCs or a T cell subset sorted from them (not recorded which). The source of this sequence is a man between 18 and 35 years old who had mild COVID-19 (a few samples of this study predate the infection). Cell type and time point are not known. The rearrangement uses TRBV7-2 and TRBJ2-5, with D unclear. The CDR3 protein is CASSRPPEKGTQYF. The CDR3 bases are TGTGCCAGCAGCCGCCCCCCTGAGAAGGGGACCCAGTACTTC.